A selection of T cell receptor beta chains follows, all from one sample in a study of cytomegalovirus exposure and HLA in healthy donors. The table came from immunoSEQ multiplex PCR; TCRdb's copy has only in-frame clones and leaves some out. Among tens of thousands of clones listed, 70% to 80% were seen once. The source material was PBMCs. The receptors stem from a woman in her thirties in good health and CMV-seronegative. Both conserved end residues are part of each CDR3. A D gene is named only where the DNA matches it firmly. Rows may omit the clone size; those that give it use once, few, many or a size class.

clone_size j_call v_call d_call cdr3_nt cdr3_aa
- TRBJ2-5 TRBV2 - TGTGCCAGCAGTGAAGGGGCAACCCAGTACTTC CASSEGATQYF
- TRBJ1-1 TRBV14 - TGTGCCAGCAGCCAGCCAGGGCTTTGGGACACTGAAGCTTTCTTT CASSQPGLWDTEAFF
- TRBJ2-7 TRBV7-6 TRBD2 TGTGCCACAACACTGGGAGGGCCCGGGTCCTACGAGCAGTACTTC CATTLGGPGSYEQYF
few TRBJ1-5 TRBV19 TRBD1 TGTGCCAGTAGTATTAATCGACAGGGGAGCAATCAGCCCCAGCATTTT CASSINRQGSNQPQHF
- TRBJ2-7 TRBV29-1 - TGCAGCGTTGCCGCGAATTTCCCCCCCTACGAGCAGTACTTC CSVAANFPPYEQYF
- TRBJ2-2 TRBV4-1 - TGCGCCAGCAGCCTTCTTGGGGGGTTCGACACCGGGGAGCTGTTTTTT CASSLLGGFDTGELFF
- TRBJ2-7 TRBV6-1 - TGTGCCAGCAGTGAAGGACAGGACCCCTACGAGCAGTACTTC CASSEGQDPYEQYF
- TRBJ2-1 TRBV5-4 TRBD1 TGTGCCAGCAGCTACCCGGGACAGGGTTCCTACAATGAGCAGTTCTTC CASSYPGQGSYNEQFF
- TRBJ1-5 TRBV27 - TGTGCCAGCAGACAGGGAGATTATCAGCCCCAGCATTTT CASRQGDYQPQHF
- TRBJ2-2 TRBV6-5 TRBD2 TGTGCCAGCAGTTTTTGGACTAGCAAGGACACCGGGGAGCTGTTTTTT CASSFWTSKDTGELFF
- TRBJ1-6 TRBV28 TRBD1 TGTGCCAGCTCGTTTGGGACAGGGTATAATTCACCCCTCCACTTT CASSFGTGYNSPLHF
- TRBJ2-5 TRBV9 - TGTGCCAGCAGCCAGGAGACCCAGTACTTC CASSQETQYF
- TRBJ1-5 TRBV2 - TGTGCCAGCACCGCAGGGCTAAATCAGCCCCAGCATTTT CASTAGLNQPQHF
- TRBJ2-3 TRBV30 - TGTGCCTGGAGTGTACGGTGGTTAGATACGCAGTATTTT CAWSVRWLDTQYF
few TRBJ1-6 TRBV6-5 - TGTGCCAGCAGTTACAACAGGGCAGGTTCACCCCTCCACTTT CASSYNRAGSPLHF
- TRBJ2-3 TRBV5-1 - TGCGCCAGCAGCTCAAACGGAGACCCAGCAGATACGCAGTATTTT CASSSNGDPADTQYF
- TRBJ2-2 TRBV11-2 - TGTGCCAGCAGCTTAGATTGGGCGGAGCTGTTTTTT CASSLDWAELFF
- TRBJ1-5 TRBV21-1 - TGTGCCAGCAGCAAAGTGGGGACAGCTTTCAATCAGCCCCAGCATTTT CASSKVGTAFNQPQHF
- TRBJ2-2 TRBV6-5 - TGTGCCAGCAGAGAGGACACCGGCGGAACCGGGGAGCTGTTTTTT CASREDTGGTGELFF
- TRBJ2-7 TRBV6-5 - TGTGCCAGCAGCGCAGGGATCGAGCAGTACTTC CASSAGIEQYF
once TRBJ2-1 TRBV30 TRBD2 TGTGCCTGGAGCCTACTAGCGGGAGAGTTCAATGAGCAGTTCTTC CAWSLLAGEFNEQFF
- TRBJ2-5 TRBV7-6 - TGTGCCAGCAGCTTCCAGGGTCGTGGCGCGGAGACCCAGTACTTC CASSFQGRGAETQYF
few TRBJ1-2 TRBV5-8 - TGTGCCAGCTCCCTTGGAGTTCTGGGTGGTTATGGCTACACCTTC CASSLGVLGGYGYTF